These 20 T cell receptor beta chains share one sample of origin, sequenced in a study of cytomegalovirus exposure and HLA in healthy donors. PCR employed 60 Vbeta and 13 Jbeta primers. The protocol was immunoSEQ multiplex PCR, while the TCRdb copy is restricted to in-frame clones and leaves out a portion. The data show about 170,000 clones, with 62% seen just once and 2.5% to 3% held by the top ten. The sample taken for sequencing was PBMCs. The receptors derive from a man between 40 and 49 years old in good health and CMV-seronegative.

This sequence joins TRBV4-3 and TRBJ2-5; D possibly corresponds to TRBD2 (6 bases). Matching the DNA end better, TRBJ2-7 makes the J call doubtful. The CDR3 covers 14 residues. The V gene's germline CDR1 is LGHNA and CDR2 YSLEER. The chain's CDR3 is CASSQGWGGYEQYF. The CDR3 nucleotides are TGCGCCAGCAGCCAAGGTTGGGGAGGCTACGAGCAGTACTTC.

The chain has TRBV29-1 and TRBJ1-1; no reliable D call. CDR1 and CDR2 (germline): SQVTM, ANQGSEA. The CDR3 is made up of 13 amino acids. Trimming shortened V by 0 bases and J by 2 bases, and 7 bases separated the two germline ends. CDR3 bases: TGCAGCGTTGAAGATGTAGCAAACACTGAAGCTTTCTTT. As protein: CSVEDVANTEAFF.

This clone has more than one count but fewer than ten. This sequence joins TRBV5-6 and TRBJ2-5; D possibly corresponds to TRBD1 (6 bases). This CDR3 is built from 13 residues. Germline CDR1 and CDR2: SGHDT and YYEEEE. V lost 2 bases and J 2 bases, leaving 7 bases between the germline ends. The CDR3 here is CASSLGGQETQYF. Written as DNA, the CDR3 is TGTGCCAGCAGCTTAGGGGGACAAGAGACCCAGTACTTC.

Only a few counts were recorded for this clone. V usage is TRBV7-8 and J usage is TRBJ1-2; D might be TRBD1 (5 bases). The CDR3 is made up of 14 amino acids. CDR1 is SGHVS, CDR2 FQNEAQ, per germline. Trimming removed 3 bases from V and 2 bases from J, with 10 bases in between. DNA of the CDR3: TGTGCCAGCAGCTTGGGGGGGGAGAACTATGGCTACACCTTC. Residues: CASSLGGENYGYTF.

This sequence joins TRBV18 and TRBJ2-1, with 7 positions matching TRBD1. Trimming took 4 bases from V and 5 from J; bases not matched to a gene: 2. Germline V gene sequence: CDR1 KGHSH, CDR2 LQKENI. This CDR3 is built from 13 residues. The chain's CDR3 is CASSRQGDNEQFF. The CDR3 nucleotides are TGTGCCAGCTCACGGCAGGGGGACAATGAGCAGTTCTTC.

As DNA, the CDR3 is TGTGCCAGCAGCCCAGCCGGGGAGCTGTTTTTT. Residues: CASSPAGELFF. V gene TRBV7-2 combines with J gene TRBJ2-2; D remains unclear. The V end lost 5 bases, the J end lost 6 bases, and 4 bases lay between the germline ends. Germline V CDR1 and CDR2: SGHTA, FQGNSA. This CDR3 has 11 residues. Using reference TRBV7-2 and TRBJ2-2 for the parts outside the CDR3, the full variable domain is GAGVSQSPSNKVTEKGKDVELRCDPISGHTALYWYRQSLGQGLEFLIYFQGNSAPDKSGLPSDRFSAERTGGSVSTLTIQRTQQEDSAVYLCASSPAGELFFGEGSRLTVL.

The chain joins TRBV28 to TRBJ2-2, with 9 bases identical to TRBD2. J was trimmed by 7 bases and V by 5 bases; bases with no gene match: 8. The CDR3 runs to 15 residues. Germline V gene lookup returns CDR1 MDHEN and CDR2 SYDVKM. The CDR3 is CASSAREGVGGELFF. CDR3 DNA sequence: TGTGCCAGCAGTGCGCGGGAGGGGGTAGGCGGGGAGCTGTTTTTT.

This chain connects TRBV10-3 to TRBJ2-7; TRBD2 matches at 9 bases. The CDR3 has 13 residues. Germline V gene sequence: CDR1 ENHRY, CDR2 SYGVKD. Trimming removed 8 bases from V and 6 bases from J; junction bases left unmatched: 8. CDR3 DNA: TGTGCCATCCGACTAGCGGAGATATCCGAGCAGTACTTC. Protein sequence: CAIRLAEISEQYF.

This clone was observed a handful of times. This sequence joins TRBV19 and TRBJ1-2; 7 bases align to TRBD1. This CDR3 has 14 amino acids. Trimming removed 3 bases from V and 8 bases from J; junction bases left unmatched: 9. CDR1 is LNHDA, CDR2 SQIVND, per germline (reference sequence). The CDR3 protein is CASSIGGQGGGYTF. In DNA, the CDR3 is TGTGCCAGTAGTATTGGCGGCCAGGGGGGAGGCTACACCTTC.

The chain carries TRBV6-1 and TRBJ1-1, with D unclear. Per germline, CDR1 MNHNS and CDR2 SASEGT. This CDR3 is built from 12 residues. Trimming took off 10 bases at V and 0 bases at J, with 9 bases between the two ends. CDR3 nucleotide sequence: TGTGCCATCCTCCCGGTGAACACTGAAGCTTTCTTT. Amino acids: CAILPVNTEAFF.

The chain is built from TRBV5-6 and TRBJ2-1; 7 bases match TRBD1. CDR1 and CDR2 from the germline V gene are SGHDT and YYEEEE. With 1 base clipped from V and 12 bases from J, the junction kept 4 bases outside the gene matches. The CDR3 runs 12 residues. The DNA for the CDR3 is TGTGCCAGCAGCTTGTCTCACAGGGGGCAGTTCTTC. Translating gives CASSLSHRGQFF.

This chain's CDR3 is CASKLGGTDTEAFF. Here the CDR3 DNA reads TGTGCCAGTAAGTTGGGGGGGACTGACACTGAAGCTTTCTTT. The V and J genes are TRBV19 and TRBJ1-1; tentative D call: TRBD1 (5 bases). The CDR3 spans 14 residues. V lost 7 bases, J lost 3 bases, and 15 bases lay in between. Germline V lookup: CDR1 LNHDA, CDR2 SQIVND (reference sequence).

The table lists this clone with a count of one. The genes are TRBV5-5 and TRBJ2-7; 13 bases are a match to TRBD2. Germline V gene data show CDR1 as SGHKS and CDR2 as YYEKEE (reference sequence). This CDR3 is 16 amino acids long. With 0 bases clipped from V and 3 bases from J, the junction kept 3 bases outside the gene matches. CDR3 amino acids: CASSLAGTSGIYEQYF. CDR3 in DNA: TGTGCCAGCAGCTTGGCCGGGACTAGCGGGATCTACGAGCAGTACTTC. Supplemented by reference TRBV5-5 and TRBJ2-7, the full variable domain reads DAGVTQSPTHLIKTRGQQVTLRCSPISGHKSVSWYQQVLGQGPQFIFQYYEKEERGRGNFPDRFSARQFPNYSSELNVNALLLGDSALYLCASSLAGTSGIYEQYFGPGTRLTVT.

The rearrangement joins TRBV28 to TRBJ2-5, with 7 bases matching TRBD1. Per germline, CDR1 MDHEN and CDR2 SYDVKM. J lost 2 bases, V lost 5 bases, and 5 bases had no gene match. This CDR3 region has 14 residues. The CDR3 nucleotides read TGTGCCAGCAGTCCGGACAGGAGGCAAGAGACCCAGTACTTC. Translation: CASSPDRRQETQYF.

The rearrangement joins TRBV30 to TRBJ2-6; D is unresolved. In germline, CDR1 is GTSNPN, CDR2 SVGIG (reference sequence). Between the trimmed V and J ends, which lost 1 base and 6 bases, there was a span of 10 bases. The CDR3 contains 14 residues. As DNA, the CDR3 is TGTGCCTGGAGTGGCGCTCCGGTGGCCAACGTCCTGACTTTC. This sequence encodes CAWSGAPVANVLTF.

The rearrangement links TRBV5-5 to TRBJ1-4, with no clear D. Germline CDR1 is SGHKS and CDR2 is YYEKEE (reference sequence). With 0 bases removed from V and 7 bases from J, the gap between germline ends came to 7 bases. The CDR3 sequence is 13 residues long. The CDR3 DNA follows: TGTGCCAGCAGCTTGGTAGTTCGTGAAAAACTGTTTTTT. Translation gives CASSLVVREKLFF.

J is TRBJ2-5 and V is TRBV7-2; the D gene is possibly TRBD2 (7 bases). The V gene's germline CDR1 is SGHTA and CDR2 FQGNSA. The germline V and J ends were trimmed by 1 base and 5 bases, with 14 bases remaining between them. The CDR3 length is 15 residues. The CDR3 sequence is CASSLDGGQRETQYF. The CDR3 bases are TGTGCCAGCAGCTTAGACGGGGGGCAACGGGAGACCCAGTACTTC. Using reference TRBV7-2 and TRBJ2-5 for the parts outside the CDR3, the full variable domain is GAGVSQSPSNKVTEKGKDVELRCDPISGHTALYWYRQSLGQGLEFLIYFQGNSAPDKSGLPSDRFSAERTGGSVSTLTIQRTQQEDSAVYLCASSLDGGQRETQYFGPGTRLLVL.

V and J are TRBV9 and TRBJ2-7, with 7 positions matching TRBD1. The junction had 5 bases not matched to a gene; V was cut back by 3 bases and J by 2 bases. Germline-derived CDR1 and CDR2 are SGDLS and YYNGEE. The CDR3 totals 14 residues. The CDR3 DNA is TGTGCCAGCAGCGCGTCGGGACAGACCTACGAGCAGTACTTC. Protein: CASSASGQTYEQYF.

The rearrangement uses TRBV6-5 and TRBJ2-5; TRBD2 matches at 7 bases. CDR1 and CDR2 (germline): MNHEY, SVGAGI. This CDR3 spans 11 amino acids. V shed 11 bases, J shed 2 bases, and the junction held 2 bases outside the gene matches. Here the CDR3 reads CAVGGQETQYF. The DNA of the CDR3 is TGTGCCGTCGGGGGGCAAGAGACCCAGTACTTC.

This chain links TRBV4-1 with TRBJ2-3; D perhaps matches TRBD1 (6 bases). The CDR3 sequence is 14 residues long. Germline CDR1 and CDR2: MGHRA and YSYEKL. The germline V and J ends were trimmed by 0 bases and 6 bases, with 10 bases remaining between them. The DNA of the CDR3 is TGCGCCAGCAGCCAAGAGGGGGCGGGTGATACGCAGTATTTT. Its protein product is CASSQEGAGDTQYF.